Below, 26 T cell receptor beta chains from the same sample are listed, as sequenced in a study of blood T cell repertoires in COVID-19 (dated by TCRdb to about 2020). The library was obtained by the immunoSEQ multiplex PCR assay. This is the immuneACCESS table as TCRdb keeps it, with only in-frame sequences that have V and J called. A part of the clones is gone; compared with another copy, unresolved V genes explain less than half, and the rest is unexplained. Counted in this sample were fewer than 250,000 clones; around 89% of them appeared once. Around 8.9% of the sample lies in the top ten. Sample: PBMCs or T cells enriched from blood (not recorded which). These receptors were collected from a woman younger than 30 who had recovered from COVID-19.

As DNA, the CDR3 is TGTGCCAGCAGCCAAGATGTTTCTAGCGGGGCCTATACGCAGTATTTT. Translated: CASSQDVSSGAYTQYF. This rearrangement joins TRBV4-2 to TRBJ2-3, with 9 nucleotides matching TRBD2. Germline lookup yields CDR1 LGHNA and CDR2 YNFKEQ. This CDR3 has 16 residues. The J segment lost 7 bases and the V segment lost 0 bases, leaving 8 bases of the junction unmatched.

The rearrangement uses TRBV30 and TRBJ2-7, with D uncertain. V was cut by 0 bases and J by 2 bases, with 8 bases left in between. This CDR3 spans 13 amino acids. Germline V gene lookup returns CDR1 GTSNPN and CDR2 SVGIG (reference sequence). The CDR3 sequence is CAWSVGSAYEQYF. The CDR3 bases are TGTGCCTGGAGTGTTGGCAGCGCCTACGAGCAGTACTTC. Full variable domain (outside the CDR3, taken from reference TRBV30 and TRBJ2-7): SQTIHQWPATLVQPVGSPLSLECTVEGTSNPNLYWYRQAAGRGLQLLFYSVGIGQISSEVPQNLSASRPQDRQFILSSKKLLLSDSGFYLCAWSVGSAYEQYFGPGTRLTVT.

The chain carries TRBV14 and TRBJ2-7; TRBD2 aligns across 9 bases. The germline V gene encodes CDR1 SGHDN and CDR2 FVKESK. Trimming took 2 bases from V and 4 from J; bases not matched to a gene: 6. There are 15 residues in the CDR3. The chain's CDR3 is CASSQLAGGSYEQYF. The CDR3 coding sequence is TGTGCCAGCAGCCAACTCGCGGGGGGGAGTTACGAGCAGTACTTC.

V and J are TRBV18 and TRBJ1-1, with D hard to call. Trimming removed 6 bases at V and 1 base at J, with 9 bases between. The CDR3 runs to 13 residues. Germline-derived CDR1 and CDR2 are KGHSH and LQKENI. The CDR3 spells CASSKQWNTEAFF. Here the CDR3 DNA reads TGTGCCAGCTCCAAACAGTGGAACACTGAAGCTTTCTTT.

The chain uses TRBV24-1 and TRBJ1-1; a possible D gene is TRBD1 (6 bases). The CDR3 has 10 residues. The germline V gene encodes CDR1 KGHDR and CDR2 SFDVKD. Trimming stripped 9 bases from V and 8 bases from J, with 9 bases between. This chain's CDR3 is CATGQKEAFF. The CDR3 DNA sequence: TGTGCCACCGGACAGAAAGAAGCTTTCTTT.

The V call is TRBV5-6, the J call TRBJ2-5, with D possibly being TRBD1 (6 bases). Germline-derived CDR1 and CDR2 are SGHDT and YYEEEE. The length of the CDR3 is 17 residues. V lost 1 base to trimming and J lost 2 bases, with 18 bases between them. CDR3 in DNA: TGTGCCAGCAGCTTGAGACAGGTCCGGAGAGGGCAAGAGACCCAGTACTTC. This sequence encodes CASSLRQVRRGQETQYF.

The chain recombines TRBV11-3 with TRBJ2-2; weak D call: TRBD1 (5 bases). Germline V gene lookup returns CDR1 SGHNT and CDR2 YENEEA. The V end was cut by 5 bases, the J end by 2 bases, with 12 bases between. The CDR3 covers 15 residues. The CDR3 region is CASSHTRENTGELFF. In nucleotides, the CDR3 is TGTGCCAGCAGCCACACCAGGGAAAACACCGGGGAGCTGTTTTTT.

The chain recombines TRBV4-2 with TRBJ1-3, with unresolved D. V was shortened by 1 base and J by 0 bases, with 13 bases between the two germline ends. The CDR3 length is 17 residues. The germline V gene encodes CDR1 LGHNA and CDR2 YNFKEQ. CDR3 DNA: TGTGCCAGCAGCCAAGTAGGTTTTGACACCTCTGGAAACACCATATATTTT. Amino acids: CASSQVGFDTSGNTIYF.

The rearrangement uses TRBV7-9 and TRBJ1-4; D remains ambiguous. The CDR3 length is 11 residues. The germline V gene encodes CDR1 SEHNR and CDR2 FQNEAQ (reference sequence). V shed 4 bases and J shed 13 bases, with 10 bases lying between them. The CDR3 spells CASSYHQVLFF. The CDR3 nucleotides read TGTGCCAGCAGCTACCATCAGGTACTGTTTTTT.

This rearrangement joins TRBV5-1 to TRBJ2-1; perhaps TRBD2 as D (5 bases). Germline CDR1 and CDR2: SGHRS and YFSETQ. The CDR3 consists of 12 residues. Trimming stripped 4 bases from V and 7 bases from J, with 9 bases between. Here the CDR3 reads CASSRTGNEQFF. In DNA, the CDR3 is TGCGCCAGCAGCCGGACGGGGAATGAGCAGTTCTTC.

This rearrangement joins TRBV11-2 to TRBJ2-1; D perhaps matches TRBD2 (6 bases). From germline, CDR1 is SGHAT and CDR2 FQNNGV. CDR3 length: 13 residues. With 4 bases removed from V and 7 bases from J, the gap between germline ends came to 11 bases. This chain's CDR3 is CASSSGGRNEQFF. The CDR3 coding sequence is TGTGCCAGCAGCTCCGGGGGACGAAATGAGCAGTTCTTC.

This sequence joins TRBV7-8 and TRBJ2-3; TRBD1 might be the D (6 bases). The CDR3 extends over 14 amino acids. The germline V gene has CDR1 SGHVS and CDR2 FQNEAQ. Trimming cost V 7 bases and J 5 bases, with 16 bases left between them. As DNA, the CDR3 is TGTGCCAGCACCCTCACAGGGCTTAGAGATACGCAGTATTTT. Residues: CASTLTGLRDTQYF.

The rearrangement uses TRBV11-2 and TRBJ2-7; 11 nucleotides align to TRBD2. V lost 5 bases, J lost 2 bases, and 5 bases stayed unmatched. The germline gives CDR1 SGHAT, CDR2 FQNNGV. The length of the CDR3 is 15 residues. The CDR3 bases are TGTGCCAGCAGCCCAACTAGCGGGGGTACCTACGAGCAGTACTTC. Protein sequence: CASSPTSGGTYEQYF.

The chain couples TRBV30 to TRBJ1-1; TRBD1 matches at 12 bases. Germline V lookup: CDR1 GTSNPN, CDR2 SVGIG (reference sequence). There are 16 residues in the CDR3. Germline trimming cut 0 bases from V and 1 base from J; bases unmatched to any gene: 3. Written as DNA, the CDR3 is TGTGCCTGGAGTGTTAGGGGACAGGGGGCGAACACTGAAGCTTTCTTT. Translation: CAWSVRGQGANTEAFF.

The chain combines TRBV5-1 with TRBJ2-5; tentatively, D is TRBD1 (5 bases). CDR1 is SGHRS, CDR2 YFSETQ, per germline. Trimming stripped 5 bases from V and 0 bases from J, with 5 bases between. This CDR3 contains 12 residues. The CDR3 sequence is CASRDNQETQYF. CDR3 nucleotides: TGCGCCAGCAGGGACAACCAAGAGACCCAGTACTTC.

This chain connects TRBV21-1 to TRBJ1-2; the table assigns TRBD1, which was not confirmed against the DNA. TRBV21-1 represents a pseudogene. This CDR3 contains 13 residues. CDR3 nucleotide sequence: TGTGCCAGCAGCAACTTTTCGACAGGCGGCTACACCTTC. Its translation is CASSNFSTGGYTF.

V and J are TRBV2 and TRBJ2-1; D is possibly TRBD1 (6 bases). The CDR3 runs 15 residues. V lost 5 bases, J lost 0 bases, and 11 bases lay in between. Germline lookup yields CDR1 SNHLY and CDR2 FYNNEI. The chain's CDR3 is CASSNRESSYNEQFF. The CDR3 DNA follows: TGTGCCAGCAGTAACAGGGAGAGCTCCTACAATGAGCAGTTCTTC. Full variable domain (outside the CDR3, taken from reference TRBV2 and TRBJ2-1): EPEVTQTPSHQVTQMGQEVILRCVPISNHLYFYWYRQILGQKVEFLVSFYNNEISEKSEIFDDQFSVERPDGSNFTLKIRSTKLEDSAMYFCASSNRESSYNEQFFGPGTRLTVL.

The chain uses TRBV3-1 (or the pseudogene TRBV3-2) and TRBJ2-7, with 8 bases lining up with TRBD2. J lost 4 bases, V lost 1 base, and 6 bases had no gene match. The CDR3 totals 15 residues. CDR1 LGHDT and CDR2 YNNKEL come from the germline V gene (reference sequence). CDR3 loop: CASSQGTGGPYEQYF. Written as DNA, the CDR3 is TGTGCCAGCAGCCAAGGGACGGGGGGGCCGTACGAGCAGTACTTC.

For this clone: One junction end disagrees with the germline gene, perhaps due to a read error. CDR3 coding DNA: TGTGCCAGCAGGATGACAGGGTCTGAAGTCTTC. Amino acid sequence: CASRMTGSEVF. The chain is built from TRBV2 and TRBJ2-1, with 7 bases aligning to TRBD1. CDR1 and CDR2 from the germline V gene are SNHLY and FYNNEI. The CDR3 covers 11 residues.

This clone has a single count. The J gene is TRBJ1-2, the V gene TRBV9, with a tentative D call TRBD1 (6 bases). This CDR3 region has 14 residues. Trimming removed 4 bases from V and 7 bases from J, with 17 bases in between. Germline V gene data show CDR1 as SGDLS and CDR2 as YYNGEE. CDR3 sequence: CASSSSTGSSGYTF. In nucleotides, the CDR3 is TGTGCCAGCAGCTCCAGCACAGGGTCCTCTGGCTACACCTTC.

The sample holds one count of this clone. The chain's CDR3 is CASSVDRDTEAFF. The CDR3 DNA reads as TGTGCCAGCAGCGTTGACAGGGACACTGAAGCTTTCTTT. V and J are TRBV2 and TRBJ1-1; TRBD1 aligns across 7 bases. The ends lost 6 bases at V and 3 bases at J; junction bases unmatched: 4. The germline V gene encodes CDR1 SNHLY and CDR2 FYNNEI. The CDR3 contains 13 residues.

This clone was seen a handful of times. The rearrangement uses TRBV2 and TRBJ1-1; 7 positions match TRBD1. Germline-derived CDR1 and CDR2 are SNHLY and FYNNEI. This CDR3 is 14 amino acids long. The junction had 10 bases not matched to a gene; V was cut back by 7 bases and J by 5 bases. In DNA, the CDR3 is TGTGCCAGCAATAATCAGGGGGTAGGGACTGAAGCTTTCTTT. Translation gives CASNNQGVGTEAFF.

The chain has TRBV12-5 and TRBJ1-4; 7 nucleotides line up with TRBD1. The CDR3 is made up of 16 amino acids. Germline V gene lookup returns CDR1 LGHNT and CDR2 FRNRAP. After removal of 4 bases from V and 4 bases from J, the junction contained 9 bases not matched to a gene. The CDR3 DNA sequence: TGTGCTAGTGGTTCGGGACAGTCGGCGGGTAATGAAAAACTGTTTTTT. This sequence encodes CASGSGQSAGNEKLFF.

This sequence joins TRBV9 and TRBJ2-1; TRBD2 aligns across 8 bases. This CDR3 comprises 15 residues. V lost 3 bases to trimming and J lost 12 bases; unmatched junction nucleotides: 14. Germline V gives CDR1 SGDLS, CDR2 YYNGEE. The CDR3 loop reads CASSGPRGGGRWQFF. The CDR3 DNA reads TGTGCCAGCAGCGGACCCCGGGGGGGTGGGAGATGGCAGTTCTTC. Full variable domain (remainder filled in from reference TRBV9 and TRBJ2-1): DSGVTQTPKHLITATGQRVTLRCSPRSGDLSVYWYQQSLDQGLQFLIQYYNGEERAKGNILERFSAQQFPDLHSELNLSSLELGDSALYFCASSGPRGGGRWQFFGPGTRLTVL.

This sequence joins TRBV18 and TRBJ1-2; D possibly corresponds to TRBD1 (5 bases). The V end was cut by 5 bases, the J end by 2 bases, with 18 bases between. Germline-derived CDR1 and CDR2 are KGHSH and LQKENI. There are 16 residues in the CDR3. DNA of the CDR3: TGTGCCAGCTCAACTACCACAGGCAGCCGGAACTATGGCTACACCTTC. Translating gives CASSTTTGSRNYGYTF.

The rearrangement links TRBV2 to TRBJ2-1, with TRBD1 as a possible D gene (6 bases). The CDR3 spans 12 residues. V was clipped by 6 bases and J by 4 bases, with 7 bases between them. In germline, CDR1 is SNHLY, CDR2 FYNNEI. The CDR3 bases are TGTGCCAGCAGCCAGGGGTACAATGAGCAGTTCTTC. It codes for CASSQGYNEQFF.